The 6 T cell receptor beta chains below all came from one sample that was sequenced in a study of T cells after yellow fever vaccination. Each CDR3 protein is one row after TCRdb ran MiXCR on the 5' RACE reads. The sample has more than 450,000 distinct CDR3 sequences; 20% to 25% are singletons. Sequences were derived from PBMCs, sampled approximately 22 days after the first yellow fever vaccination. Receptors originate from a man aged 18-30 years who received the YFV17D yellow fever vaccine.

The chain couples TRBV25-1 to TRBJ1-2; 9 bases agree with TRBD1. Per germline, CDR1 MGHDK and CDR2 SYGVNS. The CDR3 sequence is 15 residues long. V was pared by 4 bases and J by 4 bases, with 7 bases of the junction left unmatched. This CDR3 is CASSAQGAPGYGYTF. Here the CDR3 DNA reads TGTGCCAGCAGTGCACAGGGGGCGCCAGGCTATGGCTACACCTTC.

The chain couples TRBV12-5 to TRBJ2-4, with D uncertain. This CDR3 has 15 residues. Trimming pared 6 bases from V and 0 bases from J, leaving 12 bases between. CDR1 LGHNT and CDR2 FRNRAP come from the germline V gene. As DNA, the CDR3 is TGTGCTAGTGGAAATCCTACTCTAGCCAAAAACATTCAGTACTTC. It yields the protein CASGNPTLAKNIQYF.

J is TRBJ2-5 and V is TRBV27; TRBD1 aligns across 7 bases. The germline gives CDR1 MNHEY, CDR2 SMNVEV (reference sequence). The J segment lost 1 base and the V segment lost 5 bases, leaving 7 bases of the junction unmatched. This CDR3 spans 15 amino acids. CDR3 sequence reads: CASSPTGQFQETQYF. The CDR3 DNA is TGTGCCAGCAGTCCGACGGGACAGTTCCAAGAGACCCAGTACTTC.

The chain carries TRBV11-1 and TRBJ2-5; D is undetermined. The germline V and J ends were trimmed by 4 bases and 2 bases, with 17 bases remaining between them. The CDR3 covers 16 residues. Germline lookup yields CDR1 SGHAT and CDR2 FQDESV (reference sequence). The DNA for the CDR3 is TGTGCCAGCAGCTCGAGAAGAGTATCAGTACAAGAGACCCAGTACTTC. Translating it yields CASSSRRVSVQETQYF. Supplemented by reference TRBV11-1 and TRBJ2-5, the full variable domain reads EAEVAQSPRYKITEKSQAVAFWCDPISGHATLYWYRQILGQGPELLVQFQDESVVDDSQLPKDRFSAERLKGVDSTLKIQPAELGDSAMYLCASSSRRVSVQETQYFGPGTRLLVL.

V is TRBV12-3 or TRBV12-4 and J is TRBJ1-4; TRBD1 matches at 7 bases. The CDR3 covers 15 residues. The J segment lost 5 bases and the V segment lost 6 bases, leaving 9 bases of the junction unmatched. CDR3: CASRLHRGSNEKLFF. The CDR3 coding sequence is TGTGCCAGCAGACTGCACAGGGGATCAAATGAAAAACTGTTTTTT.

V is TRBV12-3 or TRBV12-4 and J is TRBJ2-3; 8 bases fit TRBD2. Germline trimming cut 6 bases from V and 6 bases from J; bases unmatched to any gene: 5. The length of the CDR3 is 13 residues. As DNA, the CDR3 is TGTGCCAGCAGGATTAGCGGGGTCGATACGCAGTATTTT. Amino acids: CASRISGVDTQYF.